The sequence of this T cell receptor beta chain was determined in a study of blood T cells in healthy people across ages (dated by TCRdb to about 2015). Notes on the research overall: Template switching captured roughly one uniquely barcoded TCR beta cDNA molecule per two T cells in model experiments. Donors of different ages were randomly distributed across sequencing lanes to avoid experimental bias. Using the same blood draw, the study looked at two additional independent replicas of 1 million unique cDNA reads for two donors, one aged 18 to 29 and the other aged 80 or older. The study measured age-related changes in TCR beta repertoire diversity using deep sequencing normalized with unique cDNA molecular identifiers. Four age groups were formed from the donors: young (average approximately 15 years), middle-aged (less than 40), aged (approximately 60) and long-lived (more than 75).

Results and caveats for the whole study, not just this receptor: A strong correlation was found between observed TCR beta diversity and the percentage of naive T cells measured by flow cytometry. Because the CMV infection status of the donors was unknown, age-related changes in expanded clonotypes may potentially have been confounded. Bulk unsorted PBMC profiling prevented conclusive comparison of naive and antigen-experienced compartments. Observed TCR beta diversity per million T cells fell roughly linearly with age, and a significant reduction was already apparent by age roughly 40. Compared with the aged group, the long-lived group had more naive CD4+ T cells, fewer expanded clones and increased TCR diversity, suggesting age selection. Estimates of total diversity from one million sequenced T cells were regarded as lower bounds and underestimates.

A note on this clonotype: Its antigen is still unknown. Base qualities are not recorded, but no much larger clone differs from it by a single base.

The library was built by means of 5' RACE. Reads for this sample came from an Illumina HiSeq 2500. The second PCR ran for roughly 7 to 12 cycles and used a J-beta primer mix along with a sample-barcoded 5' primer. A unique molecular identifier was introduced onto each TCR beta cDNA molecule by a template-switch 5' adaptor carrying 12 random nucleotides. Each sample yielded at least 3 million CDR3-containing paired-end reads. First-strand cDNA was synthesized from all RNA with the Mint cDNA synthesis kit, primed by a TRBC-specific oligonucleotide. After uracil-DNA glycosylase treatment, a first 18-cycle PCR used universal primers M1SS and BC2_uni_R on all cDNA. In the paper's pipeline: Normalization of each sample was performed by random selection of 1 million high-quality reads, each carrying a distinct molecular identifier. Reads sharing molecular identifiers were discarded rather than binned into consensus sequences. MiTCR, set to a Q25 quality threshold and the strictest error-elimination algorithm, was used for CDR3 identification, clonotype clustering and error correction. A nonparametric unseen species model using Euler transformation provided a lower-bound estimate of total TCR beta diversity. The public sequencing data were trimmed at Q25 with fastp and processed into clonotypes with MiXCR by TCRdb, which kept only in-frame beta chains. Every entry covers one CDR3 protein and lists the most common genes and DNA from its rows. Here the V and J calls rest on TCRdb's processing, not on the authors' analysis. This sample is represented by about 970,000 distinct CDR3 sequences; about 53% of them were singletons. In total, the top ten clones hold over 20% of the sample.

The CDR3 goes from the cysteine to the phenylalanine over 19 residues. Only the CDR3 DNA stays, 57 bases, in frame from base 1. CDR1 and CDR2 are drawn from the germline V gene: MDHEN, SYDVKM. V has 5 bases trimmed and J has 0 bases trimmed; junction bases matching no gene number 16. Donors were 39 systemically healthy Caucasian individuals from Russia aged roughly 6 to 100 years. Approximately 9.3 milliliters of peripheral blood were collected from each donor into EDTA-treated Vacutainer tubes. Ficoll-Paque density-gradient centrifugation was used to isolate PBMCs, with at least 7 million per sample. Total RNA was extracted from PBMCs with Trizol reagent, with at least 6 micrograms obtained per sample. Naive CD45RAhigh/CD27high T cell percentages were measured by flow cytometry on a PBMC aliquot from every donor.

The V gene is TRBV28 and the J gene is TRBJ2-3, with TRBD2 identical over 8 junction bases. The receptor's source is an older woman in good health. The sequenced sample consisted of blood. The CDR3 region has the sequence CASSPPIGASGSSTDTQYF. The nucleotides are TGTGCCAGCAGTCCACCAATCGGGGCTAGCGGGTCTAGCACAGATACGCAGTATTTT.